The 8 T cell receptor beta chains presented below share a single source sample, sequenced in a study of regulatory T cells in long-lasting Graves disease. Indicated time point: newly diagnosed GD, antithyroid drugs for less than 3 months. RNA isolated from PBMCs was used to make the TCR library. In building TCR beta libraries, iRepertoire HTBI primers were used together with Arm-PCR of CDR3 regions. In TCRdb, the multiplex PCR reads were re-called with MiXCR into one record per CDR3 protein. The sample has around 360,000 distinct CDR3 sequences, about a sixth seen once. This sample also appeared in a second study, on T cells in Graves' hyperthyroidism and ophthalmopathy.

This specimen consisted of peripheral blood mononuclear cells (PBMCs), obtained at new diagnosis, from a patient treated with antithyroid drugs. The receptors here all came from a young woman with Graves disease.

This clonotype appeared many times. J is TRBJ2-5 and V is TRBV2; either TRBD1 or TRBD2 may supply D (5 bases each). Germline lookup yields CDR1 SNHLY and CDR2 FYNNEI. This CDR3 spans 14 amino acids. V lost 6 bases and J 3 bases, leaving 14 bases between the germline ends. CDR3 sequence reads: CASSARDREETQYF. In nucleotides, the CDR3 is TGTGCCAGCAGCGCCCGGGACCGAGAAGAGACCCAGTACTTC.

This clonotype occurred once. This may be a read error: a much more frequent sequence differs by one nucleotide. The chain links TRBV12-3 or TRBV12-4 to TRBJ1-2, with D possibly being TRBD1 (6 bases). This CDR3 has 11 amino acids. This chain's CDR3 is CASSLGTSYAF. For the CDR3, the DNA is TGTGCCAGCAGTCTCGGGACATCCTACGCCTTC.

This clonotype turned up a few times. The rearrangement joins TRBV20-1 to TRBJ1-6; the D gene is possibly TRBD1 (5 bases). CDR3 length: 16 amino acids. V lost 0 bases and J 5 bases, leaving 14 bases between the germline ends. Germline values: CDR1 DFQATT, CDR2 SNEGSKA (reference sequence). The CDR3 DNA is TGCAGTGCTAGAGAGGCGGCGGGACCGCATAATTCACCCCTCCACTTT. Protein product: CSAREAAGPHNSPLHF.

Comment on this clonotype: This CDR3 fails to terminate in the conserved phenylalanine or tryptophan, so it likely reflects a read error. The chain combines TRBV12-3 or TRBV12-4 with TRBJ2-7; 9 bases fit TRBD1. Losses at the gene ends were 7 bases for V and 6 bases for J; bases not matched to a gene: 13. The CDR3 covers 15 residues. The CDR3 region is CASNAPGTGRVEQYL. In DNA form, the CDR3 reads TGTGCCAGCAATGCCCCCGGGACAGGGCGGGTCGAGCAGTACCTC.

Many counts were recorded for this clonotype. This chain links TRBV2 with TRBJ2-7, with 10 bases that match TRBD2. The CDR3 extends over 13 amino acids. J was trimmed by 4 bases and V by 8 bases; bases with no gene match: 5. Germline CDR1 SNHLY, CDR2 FYNNEI. This CDR3 is CASGGTSVYEQYF. The CDR3 nucleotides read TGTGCCAGCGGCGGGACTAGCGTGTACGAGCAGTACTTC.

This clonotype was observed many times. The rearrangement links TRBV27 to TRBJ2-1; 7 bases are shared with TRBD2. CDR3 length equals 17 residues. Per the germline V gene, CDR1 is MNHEY and CDR2 is SMNVEV (reference sequence). Trimming cost V 4 bases and J 1 base; bases outside gene matches: 10. The CDR3 is CASSSPRGVRSYNEQFF. The CDR3 nucleotides are TGTGCCAGCAGTTCCCCCCGGGGGGTAAGGTCCTACAATGAGCAGTTCTTC.

The chain is built from TRBV5-1 and TRBJ2-5; D possibly matches TRBD1 or TRBD2 (5 bases each). Deletions cut 4 bases from V and 7 bases from J, with 14 bases between. The V gene's germline CDR1 is SGHRS and CDR2 YFSETQ. The CDR3 extends over 13 amino acids. The DNA for the CDR3 is TGCGCCAGCAGCCGTGAGGGGCGCGGGACCCAGTACTTC. This codes for CASSREGRGTQYF.

The chain uses TRBV10-2 and TRBJ1-6, with 7 bases matching TRBD1. This CDR3 region has 14 residues. Germline trimming cut 6 bases from V and 7 bases from J; bases unmatched to any gene: 6. The V gene's germline CDR1 is WSHSY and CDR2 SAAADI. The CDR3 is CASRTGTANSPLHF. CDR3 DNA: TGCGCCAGCAGAACCGGGACAGCCAATTCACCCCTCCACTTT.